The clone carrying this T cell receptor beta chain was detected many times. Its antigen is still unknown. The data are from a study of identical twins. Points from the study as a whole: Twins showed weaker excess sharing in their beta out-of-frame sequences.

Template switching, a step in the protocol, added a universal primer site, and cDNA carried unique molecular identifiers. Each CDR3 protein is one row after TCRdb ran MiXCR on the 5' RACE reads. The sample includes under 300,000 distinct CDR3 sequences, 12% of them seen just once. CDR3 length: 14 residues. The germline gives CDR1 DFQATT, CDR2 SNEGSKA (reference sequence). Trimming stripped 3 bases from V and 2 bases from J, with 8 bases between. This same sample was also taken into another study, of yellow fever vaccine responses in identical twins.

Sequenced sample: memory (CD45RO+) T cells sorted from blood. The V gene is TRBV20-1, the J gene TRBJ1-6; D not certain. The receptor's source is a woman aged 18-29 years in good health. CDR3 nucleotide sequence: TGCAGTGCTAGGAGTGTTACCTATAATTCACCCCTCCACTTT. Encoded protein: CSARSVTYNSPLHF.